Listed below are T cell receptor beta chains from one sample, sequenced in a study of blood T cell repertoires in COVID-19. Generated by immunoSEQ multiplex PCR, the TCRdb table keeps only in-frame clones and is missing some. The table records about 190,000 clones, around 89% of them present only once. The specimen sequenced was peripheral blood. These receptors all stem from a man over 45 with acute or convalescent COVID-19. CDR3s include the opening cysteine and the closing phenylalanine or tryptophan. The D gene is left open where the match is weak. Clone size, where shown, is once, few, many, or a class for clones that have expanded.

v_gene: TRBV19
abundance: -
d_gene: -
j_gene: TRBJ1-3
CDR3nt: TGTGCCAGTAGTATAGCCCGGACAAACGGAAACACCATATATTTT
CDR3aa: CASSIARTNGNTIYF

v_gene: TRBV5-1
abundance: -
d_gene: -
j_gene: TRBJ1-2
CDR3nt: TGCGCCAGCAGCCCCGGTATAACGGGTGGCTACACCTTC
CDR3aa: CASSPGITGGYTF

v_gene: TRBV28
abundance: -
d_gene: TRBD1
j_gene: TRBJ2-2
CDR3nt: TGTGCCAGCAGTTTCGGACAGGACACCGGGGAGCTGTTTTTT
CDR3aa: CASSFGQDTGELFF

v_gene: TRBV6-2/TRBV6-3
abundance: -
d_gene: -
j_gene: TRBJ1-5
CDR3nt: TGTGCCAGCAGTTACGGACAGCGACACAATCAGCCCCAGCATTTT
CDR3aa: CASSYGQRHNQPQHF

v_gene: TRBV29-1
abundance: -
d_gene: TRBD1
j_gene: TRBJ1-2
CDR3nt: TGCAGCGTTGGTGGACAGGATGGCTACACCTTC
CDR3aa: CSVGGQDGYTF

v_gene: TRBV3-1/TRBV3-2
abundance: -
d_gene: -
j_gene: TRBJ1-4
CDR3nt: TGTGCCAGCAGCCAAGAAGGGGGTTCTAATGAAAAACTGTTTTTT
CDR3aa: CASSQEGGSNEKLFF

v_gene: TRBV28
abundance: -
d_gene: -
j_gene: TRBJ2-2
CDR3nt: TGTGCCAGCAATAACCCCCGGAGATCGAACACCGGGGAGCTGTTTTTT
CDR3aa: CASNNPRRSNTGELFF

v_gene: TRBV15
abundance: -
d_gene: -
j_gene: TRBJ1-1
CDR3nt: TGTGCCACCAGCGTAGCGGGGGGGCTGAGCACTGAAGCTTTCTTT
CDR3aa: CATSVAGGLSTEAFF

v_gene: TRBV28
abundance: -
d_gene: -
j_gene: TRBJ2-7
CDR3nt: TGTGCCAGCAGTTTTAGGGGCCTCTACTCCTACGAGCAGTACTTC
CDR3aa: CASSFRGLYSYEQYF

v_gene: TRBV4-2
abundance: -
d_gene: TRBD2
j_gene: TRBJ2-5
CDR3nt: TGTGCCAGCAGCCAAGGTCAAGCGGGGGGTCAGGAGACCCAGTACTTC
CDR3aa: CASSQGQAGGQETQYF

v_gene: TRBV18
abundance: -
d_gene: TRBD1
j_gene: TRBJ1-1
CDR3nt: TGTGCCAGCTCACCACCGTATGGGACAGTAAGCCCTGAAGCTTTCTTT
CDR3aa: CASSPPYGTVSPEAFF

v_gene: TRBV19
abundance: -
d_gene: -
j_gene: TRBJ1-2
CDR3nt: TGTGCCAGTAGCAGCGACAGCCTTGGACAATGGGGCTACACCTTC
CDR3aa: CASSSDSLGQWGYTF

v_gene: TRBV20-1
abundance: -
d_gene: -
j_gene: TRBJ2-4
CDR3nt: TGCAGTGCTAGTACCGGACAGGCCAAAAACATTCAGTACTTC
CDR3aa: CSASTGQAKNIQYF

v_gene: TRBV7-2
abundance: -
d_gene: -
j_gene: TRBJ1-4
CDR3nt: TGTGCCAGCAGCTCCGCTAGGGGCCCAGTGGGTGAACTGTTTTTT
CDR3aa: CASSSARGPVGELFF

v_gene: TRBV5-1
abundance: -
d_gene: -
j_gene: TRBJ2-3
CDR3nt: TGCGCCAGCAGCTCTACCTCCACAGATACGCAGTATTTT
CDR3aa: CASSSTSTDTQYF

v_gene: TRBV9
abundance: -
d_gene: TRBD2
j_gene: TRBJ2-1
CDR3nt: TGTGCCAGCAGCGCCCCCCTAGCGGGAGTGGAGGAGCAGTTCTTC
CDR3aa: CASSAPLAGVEEQFF

v_gene: TRBV7-8
abundance: -
d_gene: TRBD1
j_gene: TRBJ2-7
CDR3nt: TGTGCCAGCAGCTTAGATCCGACAGGGGGGGCCTACGAGCAGTACTTC
CDR3aa: CASSLDPTGGAYEQYF

v_gene: TRBV9
abundance: -
d_gene: -
j_gene: TRBJ2-2
CDR3nt: TGTGCCAGCAGGAGGGGGTCTGGGTCCACCGGGGAGCTGTTTTTT
CDR3aa: CASRRGSGSTGELFF

v_gene: TRBV7-3
abundance: -
d_gene: TRBD1
j_gene: TRBJ1-2
CDR3nt: TGTGCCAGCAGCCCGGGACAGGGGGAAGGCTACACCTTC
CDR3aa: CASSPGQGEGYTF

v_gene: TRBV7-8
abundance: -
d_gene: -
j_gene: TRBJ2-3
CDR3nt: TGTGCCAGCAAGTGGTCCAGGCTTGATACGCAGTATTTT
CDR3aa: CASKWSRLDTQYF

v_gene: TRBV2
abundance: -
d_gene: -
j_gene: TRBJ2-7
CDR3nt: TGTGCCAGCAGTGTGGTGACTCTCTACGAGCAGTACTTC
CDR3aa: CASSVVTLYEQYF

v_gene: TRBV6-2/TRBV6-3
abundance: -
d_gene: -
j_gene: TRBJ2-6
CDR3nt: TGTGCCAGCAGTGACACTAGACTCCCCGGGGCCAACGTCCTGACTTTC
CDR3aa: CASSDTRLPGANVLTF

v_gene: TRBV5-1
abundance: -
d_gene: -
j_gene: TRBJ2-2
CDR3nt: TGCGCCAGCAGCCCCAGCGGATCGAACACCGGGGAGCTGTTTTTT
CDR3aa: CASSPSGSNTGELFF

v_gene: TRBV6-5
abundance: -
d_gene: -
j_gene: TRBJ2-7
CDR3nt: TGTGCCAGCAGTTCAAGCGGAGGCTCCTACGAGCAGTACTTC
CDR3aa: CASSSSGGSYEQYF

v_gene: TRBV7-2
abundance: -
d_gene: -
j_gene: TRBJ2-4
CDR3nt: TGTGCCAGCAGCTTTGCAGGGGAAAACATTCAGTACTTC
CDR3aa: CASSFAGENIQYF

v_gene: TRBV27
abundance: -
d_gene: TRBD2
j_gene: TRBJ2-1
CDR3nt: TGTGCCAGCAGTCTCTTAGCGGGAGTTACCTACAATGAGCAGTTCTTC
CDR3aa: CASSLLAGVTYNEQFF

v_gene: TRBV27
abundance: -
d_gene: TRBD1
j_gene: TRBJ1-2
CDR3nt: TGTGCCAGCAGTGGGGACAGGGGAAGAAATATCTATGGCTACACCTTC
CDR3aa: CASSGDRGRNIYGYTF

v_gene: TRBV4-2
abundance: -
d_gene: -
j_gene: TRBJ2-2
CDR3nt: TGTGCCAGCAGCCAAGTCCTTGGGGGGTTTCATACCGGGGAGCTGTTTTTT
CDR3aa: CASSQVLGGFHTGELFF

v_gene: TRBV7-8
abundance: -
d_gene: TRBD2
j_gene: TRBJ2-1
CDR3nt: TGTGCCAGCAGCCCGACTAGCGGGGGTTACAATGAGCAGTTCTTC
CDR3aa: CASSPTSGGYNEQFF

v_gene: TRBV6-5
abundance: -
d_gene: -
j_gene: TRBJ1-1
CDR3nt: TGTGCCAGCAGTCCCCGGCCGGGGGGCACTGAAGCTTTCTTT
CDR3aa: CASSPRPGGTEAFF

v_gene: TRBV5-1
abundance: once
d_gene: -
j_gene: TRBJ1-4
CDR3nt: TGCGCCAGCAGCTTGGCTCTCCGGACGGGGGGTGAAAAACTGTTTTTT
CDR3aa: CASSLALRTGGEKLFF

v_gene: TRBV18
abundance: -
d_gene: -
j_gene: TRBJ1-3
CDR3nt: TGTGCCAGCTCCGTCACCATGGGCAGAACTAGCACAAGCTCTGGAAACACCATATATTTT
CDR3aa: CASSVTMGRTSTSSGNTIYF

v_gene: TRBV4-1
abundance: once
d_gene: TRBD1
j_gene: TRBJ1-4
CDR3nt: TGCGCCAGCAGCCAAGCCGGACAGGGTACTGAAAAACTGTTTTTT
CDR3aa: CASSQAGQGTEKLFF

v_gene: TRBV6-4
abundance: -
d_gene: -
j_gene: TRBJ2-3
CDR3nt: TGTGCCAGCAGTGACTCCTACAGTTCTAGCACAGATACGCAGTATTTT
CDR3aa: CASSDSYSSSTDTQYF

v_gene: TRBV7-6
abundance: -
d_gene: TRBD1
j_gene: TRBJ2-2
CDR3nt: TGTGCCAGCAGCTCGGGACAGGAGACCGGGGAGCTGTTTTTT
CDR3aa: CASSSGQETGELFF

v_gene: TRBV7-2
abundance: -
d_gene: TRBD1
j_gene: TRBJ1-6
CDR3nt: TGTGCCAGCAGCTTAGGAGGACAGGGAAATTCACCCCTCCACTTT
CDR3aa: CASSLGGQGNSPLHF

v_gene: TRBV4-2
abundance: -
d_gene: -
j_gene: TRBJ2-6
CDR3nt: TGTGCCAGCAGCCAAGATGCTAGCTCTGGGGCCAACGTCCTGACTTTC
CDR3aa: CASSQDASSGANVLTF

v_gene: TRBV19
abundance: -
d_gene: -
j_gene: TRBJ2-1
CDR3nt: TGTGCCAGTACCCGGAGGAGTTCGGATGAGCAGTTCTTC
CDR3aa: CASTRRSSDEQFF

v_gene: TRBV21-1
abundance: once
d_gene: -
j_gene: TRBJ2-3
CDR3nt: TGTGCCAGCAGCCCCCTTTGCCAGGGGGAAGATACGCAGTATTTT
CDR3aa: CASSPLCQGEDTQYF

v_gene: TRBV4-3
abundance: -
d_gene: -
j_gene: TRBJ2-3
CDR3nt: TGCGCCAGCAGCCAAAACCCCCCGCAGGGTCAAGATACGCAGTATTTT
CDR3aa: CASSQNPPQGQDTQYF

v_gene: TRBV27
abundance: -
d_gene: -
j_gene: TRBJ1-5
CDR3nt: TGTGCCAGCAGTTTACGGCAGGGAAATCAGCCCCAGCATTTT
CDR3aa: CASSLRQGNQPQHF

v_gene: TRBV24-1
abundance: -
d_gene: TRBD2
j_gene: TRBJ2-2
CDR3nt: TGTGCCACCAGTGAACCCAGCGGGAGAAACACCGGGGAGCTGTTTTTT
CDR3aa: CATSEPSGRNTGELFF

v_gene: TRBV18
abundance: -
d_gene: -
j_gene: TRBJ1-1
CDR3nt: TGTGCCAGCTCCCCCAACACCGGGTACACTGAAGCTTTCTTT
CDR3aa: CASSPNTGYTEAFF

v_gene: TRBV2
abundance: -
d_gene: TRBD1
j_gene: TRBJ1-5
CDR3nt: TGTGCCAGCAATGACAGGGGGATAAGCAATCAGCCCCAGCATTTT
CDR3aa: CASNDRGISNQPQHF

v_gene: TRBV28
abundance: -
d_gene: -
j_gene: TRBJ1-3
CDR3nt: TGTGCCAGCATGTTCATGAGAACTGGAAACACCATATATTTT
CDR3aa: CASMFMRTGNTIYF

v_gene: TRBV4-2
abundance: -
d_gene: -
j_gene: TRBJ2-1
CDR3nt: TGTGCCAGCAGCCAAGAAGGAATGCGGGGGCTCCTTTACAATGAGCAGTTCTTC
CDR3aa: CASSQEGMRGLLYNEQFF

v_gene: TRBV5-1
abundance: -
d_gene: -
j_gene: TRBJ1-1
CDR3nt: TGCGCCAGCAGAGGGGCAAACACTGAAGCTTTCTTT
CDR3aa: CASRGANTEAFF

v_gene: TRBV28
abundance: once
d_gene: TRBD1
j_gene: TRBJ2-2
CDR3nt: TGTGCCAGCAGCTCCCTCCCCGACAGGGAAGGCACCGGGGAGCTGTTTTTT
CDR3aa: CASSSLPDREGTGELFF

v_gene: TRBV14
abundance: -
d_gene: TRBD2
j_gene: TRBJ2-1
CDR3nt: TGTGCCAGCAGCCACAGACTAGCGGGATCCCTCAATGAGCAGTTCTTC
CDR3aa: CASSHRLAGSLNEQFF

v_gene: TRBV15
abundance: -
d_gene: TRBD1
j_gene: TRBJ1-1
CDR3nt: TGTGCCACCAGCAGAGCGGAGGACAGGGAAGGTTTGACTGAAGCTTTCTTT
CDR3aa: CATSRAEDREGLTEAFF

v_gene: TRBV9
abundance: -
d_gene: TRBD1
j_gene: TRBJ1-4
CDR3nt: TGTGCCAGCAGCGGACAGGGGATTAATGAAAAACTGTTTTTT
CDR3aa: CASSGQGINEKLFF

v_gene: TRBV5-1
abundance: -
d_gene: -
j_gene: TRBJ2-2
CDR3nt: TGCGCCAGCAGCTTGGTTGACAAATCGAACACCGGGGAGCTGTTTTTT
CDR3aa: CASSLVDKSNTGELFF

v_gene: TRBV18
abundance: -
d_gene: TRBD1
j_gene: TRBJ2-1
CDR3nt: TGTGCCAGCTGCGTGTTGGACAGGCAAAACAATGAGCAGTTCTTC
CDR3aa: CASCVLDRQNNEQFF

v_gene: TRBV5-5
abundance: -
d_gene: -
j_gene: TRBJ1-3
CDR3nt: TGTGCCAGCAGCTTGGCCCCCAGACAGGGAAACACCATATATTTT
CDR3aa: CASSLAPRQGNTIYF

v_gene: TRBV19
abundance: once
d_gene: -
j_gene: TRBJ2-1
CDR3nt: TGTGCCAGTAGTATTTATCAGAAGAATGAGCAGTTCTTC
CDR3aa: CASSIYQKNEQFF